This T cell receptor (beta chain) was recovered during a study of cytotoxic CD8 clonotypes in ibrutinib-treated CLL. Study-level background: Among the patients, around 10 presented as relapsed/refractory and about 15 as treatment-naive; approximately 17 showed unmutated IGHV.

With respect to this clone: Its specificity is unknown.

The germline gives CDR1 SQVTM, CDR2 ANQGSEA. The CDR3 extends over 13 amino acids. V was shortened by 8 bases and J by 3 bases, with 16 bases between the two germline ends. Findings of the study overall: Clonality was higher at baseline than in age-matched healthy donors and tracked circulating CD8+ T-cell counts. Clonality grew at ibrutinib response; at progression, it decreased back toward baseline.

Here immunoSEQ multiplex PCR was the method, and the copy in TCRdb shows in-frame clones only, minus some. There are some 100,000 clones in the sample; approximately 58% occur only once, and approximately 35% lies in the top ten. Cryopreserved PBMCs provided approximately 1.9 micrograms of genomic DNA for the TCR beta libraries. This clonotype was obtained from a human donor with chronic lymphocytic leukemia. The sequences come from PBMCs, collected after 24 months of ibrutinib treatment. The genes are TRBV29-1 and TRBJ2-5; perhaps TRBD1 as D (5 bases). This chain's CDR3 is CSLGLQDKETQYF. CDR3 nucleotide sequence: TGCAGCCTTGGGTTACAGGATAAAGAGACCCAGTACTTC.